The T cell receptor (beta chain) described here comes from a study of blood T cell repertoires in COVID-19. Turning to the study itself: PBMCs, B-cell-depleted T cells, or T cells were the source of the cDNA or gDNA that made up the material.

Under the authors' procedure: Reference gene primers were amplified, and this amplification served to estimate nucleated cell counts. The assay was immunoSEQ multiplex PCR, and TCRdb's table has in-frame clones only and misses some. The D gene and trimming were derived from the DNA, and the V and J assignments and clone size from that table. The sample includes under 350,000 clones, 65% to 90% of them seen just once. The germline V gene has CDR1 MGHRA and CDR2 YSYEKL. V was trimmed by 2 bases and J by 8 bases, leaving 19 bases between them. The CDR3 sequence is 16 residues long. The J gene is TRBJ2-4, the V gene TRBV4-1; maybe TRBD2 (5 bases). This sequence originates from a human donor in a cohort sampled during active COVID-19. The specimen was peripheral blood. The chain's CDR3 is CASSQLSSGSMDIQYF. CDR3 DNA sequence: TGCGCCAGCAGCCAATTAAGTTCGGGAAGTATGGACATTCAGTACTTC.